This TCR beta chain was identified in a study of T cells in Graves' hyperthyroidism and ophthalmopathy. Study-level points and caveats: In the analysis, a 13 V-J model separated ophthalmopathy from stable hyperthyroidism.

Worth noting for this clonotype: Its antigen is undetermined.

CDR1 SNHLY and CDR2 FYNNEI come from the germline V gene. V lost 5 bases and J 7 bases, leaving 17 bases between the germline ends. The CDR3 loop spans 14 amino acids. The CDR3 regions of TCR beta were amplified from RNA transcripts. TCR CDR3 underwent first-round RT-PCR with the HTBI primer set. TCRdb analysed the multiplex PCR reads with MiXCR anew, one entry per CDR3 protein. The table lists 480,000 or so distinct CDR3 sequences, about 46% of them singletons. Sequenced: peripheral blood or thyroid tissue (not recorded which). The clonotype was recovered from an adult woman with Graves' disease, either hyperthyroidism or ophthalmopathy (not recorded which). V gene TRBV2 combines with J gene TRBJ1-1, with D possibly being TRBD1 (5 bases). The CDR3 reads CASSPPRRGSEAFF. CDR3 nucleotide sequence: TGTGCCAGCAGTCCCCCTAGGAGGGGCAGTGAAGCTTTCTTT. The entire variable domain, with the rest obtained from reference TRBV2 and TRBJ1-1, is as follows: EPEVTQTPSHQVTQMGQEVILRCVPISNHLYFYWYRQILGQKVEFLVSFYNNEISEKSEIFDDQFSVERPDGSNFTLKIRSTKLEDSAMYFCASSPPRRGSEAFFGQGTRLTVV.